This paragraph reports one T cell receptor beta chain. The sample belongs to a study of blood T cell repertoires in COVID-19. Study-wide background: The study drew acute and convalescent COVID-19 samples from the United States, Italy and Spain. From T cells, B-cell-depleted T cells, or PBMCs came the material, which was cDNA or gDNA.

In the authors' workflow: Nucleated cell number was recorded as an estimate derived from reference gene primer amplification. Produced via immunoSEQ multiplex PCR; TCRdb's table is partial and in-frame only. V, J and clone size derive from that table, while D and trimming were established from the DNA sequence. The sample contains 110,000 or so clones, approximately 84% of which appear only once. Germline V gene sequence: CDR1 MNHEY, CDR2 SVGEGT. This CDR3 is 12 amino acids long. With 6 bases removed from V and 12 bases from J, the gap between germline ends came to 18 bases. The receptor comes from a man aged 45 to 65 with acute or convalescent COVID-19. The chain employs TRBV6-2 or TRBV6-3 and TRBJ2-7, with a weak D call TRBD1 (6 bases). The sequenced sample consisted of peripheral blood. The CDR3 DNA follows: TGTGCCAGCAGCTCGACAGACAGGACGGGGTACTTC. As protein: CASSSTDRTGYF.